The next 21 T cell receptor beta chains were all read from a single sample in a study of T cell repertoires in cytomegalovirus infection. TCRdb re-analysed the reads in MiXCR, keeping a single row per CDR3 protein. This table has around 630,000 distinct CDR3 sequences, more than 20% appearing once. The sample comprised CD8+ T cells from PBMCs. These receptors were collected from a human donor in good health (CMV status not recorded). Some clones in this sample may be carry-over from other donors' samples.

This clonotype appeared a few times. The chain is built from TRBV5-5 and TRBJ1-1; D unresolved. The length of the CDR3 is 12 residues. Germline V lookup: CDR1 SGHKS, CDR2 YYEKEE (reference sequence). The germline V and J ends were trimmed by 4 bases and 3 bases, with 7 bases remaining between them. The CDR3 DNA follows: TGTGCCAGCAGCCCCGAGGACACTGAAGCTTTCTTT. This gives the protein CASSPEDTEAFF.

In this sample, this clonotype turned up a few times. The chain joins TRBV20-1 to TRBJ2-2, with a tentative D call TRBD2 (5 bases). V lost 0 bases and J 0 bases, leaving 8 bases between the germline ends. Germline V gene data show CDR1 as DFQATT and CDR2 as SNEGSKA (reference sequence). The CDR3 covers 15 residues. The CDR3 coding sequence is TGCAGTGCTAGAGATTTCGGGGCGAACACCGGGGAGCTGTTTTTT. The encoded protein is CSARDFGANTGELFF.

This clonotype was seen a handful of times. J is TRBJ2-1 and V is TRBV7-9, with D possibly matching TRBD1 (5 bases). CDR3 length: 18 residues. V lost 8 bases and J lost 5, with 28 bases in between. Germline V lookup: CDR1 SEHNR, CDR2 FQNEAQ (reference sequence). CDR3 DNA sequence: TGTGCCAGCTCCTCGTACCCACCAGGGTCGATGGGCCACAATGAGCAGTTCTTC. Translated: CASSSYPPGSMGHNEQFF.

This chain uses TRBV3-1 with TRBJ2-5; 8 bases are a match to TRBD2. Per the germline V gene, CDR1 is LGHDT and CDR2 is YNNKEL (reference sequence). There are 15 residues in the CDR3. V was clipped by 8 bases and J by 2 bases; unmatched bases: 10. The CDR3 DNA reads TGTGCCAGCCGGGAGGGCGGGGGATCTCAAGAGACCCAGTACTTC. Translated: CASREGGGSQETQYF.

V gene TRBV12-5 combines with J gene TRBJ2-1; no clear D. The V and J ends lost 1 base and 3 bases respectively, with 10 bases between them. The CDR3 is made up of 15 amino acids. Germline CDR1 reads LGHNT; CDR2 reads FRNRAP. CDR3 in DNA: TGTGCTAGTGGTTTGGGGGCACCTGACTACAATGAGCAGTTCTTC. Translated, it gives CASGLGAPDYNEQFF.

This clonotype has a count of ten or more. The gene calls are TRBV6-6 and TRBJ2-3, with TRBD2 matching 13 bases. Per the germline V gene, CDR1 is MNHNY and CDR2 is SVGAGI (reference sequence). The CDR3 runs 16 residues. Trimming took 5 bases from V and 5 from J; bases not matched to a gene: 7. The CDR3 loop reads CASSHTSGGAGDTQYF. For the CDR3, the DNA is TGTGCCAGCAGTCATACTAGCGGGGGGGCCGGAGATACGCAGTATTTT.

Comment on this clonotype: Sequence at one end of the junction differs from germline and may be a read error. For the CDR3, the DNA is TGTGCTAGCAGTGCCTCGGATCGGGCCTATAATTCACCCCTCCACTTT. It is translated as CASSASDRAYNSPLHF. This sequence joins TRBV6-4 and TRBJ1-6; D uncertain. Germline V CDR1 and CDR2: MRHNA, SNTAGT. This CDR3 is built from 16 residues.

This clonotype was counted many times. The J gene is TRBJ2-3, the V gene TRBV7-2; the D gene is possibly TRBD2 (6 bases). Germline V gene data show CDR1 as SGHTA and CDR2 as FQGNSA. The V end was cut by 7 bases, the J end by 6 bases, with 14 bases between. The CDR3 is made up of 13 amino acids. The CDR3, as DNA: TGTGCCAGCACCCCCGAGAGCGGGGATACGCAGTATTTT. This sequence encodes CASTPESGDTQYF.

This sequence joins TRBV19 and TRBJ2-1; 11 bases map to TRBD2. V lost 6 bases to trimming and J lost 4 bases; unmatched junction nucleotides: 5. The germline CDR1 and CDR2 sequences are LNHDA and SQIVND (reference sequence). The CDR3 has 15 residues. DNA for the CDR3: TGTGCCAGTAGGCTACTAGCGGGGGATTACAATGAGCAGTTCTTC. It is translated as CASRLLAGDYNEQFF. Variable domain in full (rest from reference TRBV19 and TRBJ2-1): DGGITQSPKYLFRKEGQNVTLSCEQNLNHDAMYWYRQDPGQGLRLIYYSQIVNDFQKGDIAEGYSVSREKKESFPLTVTSAQKNPTAFYLCASRLLAGDYNEQFFGPGTRLTVL.

Of note for this clonotype: Since a much larger clone is just one base distant, this may be a read error. The genes are TRBV11-1 and TRBJ1-2; a possible D gene is TRBD1 (6 bases). In germline, CDR1 is SGHAT, CDR2 FQDESV (reference sequence). This CDR3 contains 13 residues. Trimming pared 5 bases from V and 2 bases from J, leaving 9 bases between. The CDR3 is CASSAQGNYGYTF. The CDR3 region has the DNA TGTGCCAGCAGCGCACAGGGAAACTATGGCTACACCTTC.

This chain joins TRBV20-1 and TRBJ2-7, with unresolved D. The CDR3 has 13 residues. CDR1 DFQATT and CDR2 SNEGSKA come from the germline V gene (reference sequence). Trimming stripped 3 bases from V and 0 bases from J, with 9 bases between. Here the CDR3 reads CSASGLPSYEQYF. CDR3 coding DNA: TGCAGTGCTAGCGGTCTACCCTCCTACGAGCAGTACTTC.

This clonotype was detected only a few times. The V gene is TRBV24-1, the J gene TRBJ1-1; 12 bases match TRBD1. CDR1 is KGHDR and CDR2 is SFDVKD in the germline V gene. The V segment lost 4 bases and the J segment 1 base; nucleotides outside the gene matches: 3. The CDR3 is 16 residues long. CDR3 DNA: TGTGCCACCAGTGACGGGACAGGGGGCTGGAACACTGAAGCTTTCTTT. The encoded protein is CATSDGTGGWNTEAFF.

The chain combines TRBV29-1 with TRBJ1-2, with 7 nucleotides matching TRBD1. CDR1 SQVTM and CDR2 ANQGSEA come from the germline V gene. V shed 1 base and J 4 bases; nucleotides not matched to a gene: 6. The CDR3 extends over 14 amino acids. The CDR3 sequence is CSVEVTGAGYGYTF. For the CDR3, the DNA is TGCAGCGTTGAAGTTACAGGGGCTGGCTATGGCTACACCTTC.

The J gene is TRBJ2-1, the V gene TRBV29-1; D is perhaps TRBD2 (5 bases). Germline assignment: CDR1 SQVTM and CDR2 ANQGSEA. Trimming removed 7 bases at V and 3 bases at J, with 19 bases between. The CDR3 extends over 15 amino acids. CDR3 sequence: CSGLGLLLDYNEQFF. Here the CDR3 DNA reads TGCAGCGGCCTAGGACTCCTCTTGGACTACAATGAGCAGTTCTTC.

The chain uses TRBV28 and TRBJ2-7; weak D call: TRBD2 (6 bases). Trimming cost V 2 bases and J 5 bases, with 19 bases left between them. CDR1 is MDHEN and CDR2 is SYDVKM in the germline V gene. This CDR3 contains 16 residues. The CDR3 is CASSLVLAGPRNEQYV. The CDR3 DNA is TGTGCCAGCAGTTTAGTTTTGGCGGGGCCTCGGAACGAGCAGTACGTC.

V and J are TRBV28 and TRBJ2-5; 9 bases line up with TRBD2. The CDR3 has 17 residues. Germline CDR1 MDHEN, CDR2 SYDVKM. Trimming cost V 2 bases and J 6 bases; bases outside gene matches: 13. The chain's CDR3 is CASSLGGGAGGLKTQYF. The CDR3 region has the DNA TGTGCCAGCAGTTTAGGCGGGGGCGCGGGGGGGCTAAAGACCCAGTACTTC.

This rearrangement joins TRBV5-1 to TRBJ1-1; 8 positions agree with TRBD1. CDR1 is SGHRS and CDR2 is YFSETQ in the germline V gene. This CDR3 comprises 16 residues. V was pared by 4 bases and J by 4 bases, with 12 bases of the junction left unmatched. This CDR3 reads CASSTDRDGVGTEAFF. The CDR3 DNA follows: TGCGCCAGCAGCACGGACAGGGACGGGGTGGGCACTGAAGCTTTCTTT. Full variable domain (outside the CDR3, taken from reference TRBV5-1 and TRBJ1-1): KAGVTQTPRYLIKTRGQQVTLSCSPISGHRSVSWYQQTPGQGLQFLFEYFSETQRNKGNFPGRFSGRQFSNSRSEMNVSTLELGDSALYLCASSTDRDGVGTEAFFGQGTRLTVV.

Details on this clonotype: Just one base apart from a much larger clone, this may be a read error. The chain employs TRBV7-9 and TRBJ1-2, with D perhaps TRBD1 (5 bases). The CDR3 is made up of 16 amino acids. Germline CDR1 and CDR2: SEHNR and FQNEAQ (reference sequence). CDR3 bases: TGTGCCAGCAGCTTACCGGGGACGGCCTCTGGCTATAGCTACACCTTC. Protein product: CASSLPGTASGYSYTF.

This clonotype has a count of ten or more. J is TRBJ2-1 and V is TRBV28; unclear D gene. CDR3 length: 11 residues. The germline gives CDR1 MDHEN, CDR2 SYDVKM. Deletions cut 5 bases from V and 9 bases from J, with 8 bases between. The CDR3 coding sequence is TGTGCCAGCAGTCTCTTTCCTGAGCAGTTCTTC. Translated: CASSLFPEQFF.

This clonotype was counted many times. V usage is TRBV20-1 and J usage is TRBJ2-1; no clear D. V was shortened by 3 bases and J by 9 bases, with 12 bases between the two germline ends. Germline V gene sequence: CDR1 DFQATT, CDR2 SNEGSKA (reference sequence). This CDR3 has 12 residues. CDR3 protein: CSASVGLGEQFF. The CDR3 DNA follows: TGCAGTGCTAGTGTGGGGTTAGGTGAGCAGTTCTTC.

This clonotype has more than one count but fewer than ten. The chain couples TRBV6-6 to TRBJ2-1; 9 bases fit TRBD2. CDR1 and CDR2 (germline): MNHNY, SVGAGI (reference sequence). Trimming removed 4 bases from V and 7 bases from J; junction bases left unmatched: 8. CDR3 length equals 15 residues. This chain's CDR3 is CASSLAGAGRNEQFF. The CDR3 DNA sequence: TGTGCCAGCAGTTTAGCGGGGGCTGGCCGGAATGAGCAGTTCTTC.